The next 26 T cell receptor beta chains were all read from a single sample in a study of molecular identifiers for immune sequencing clone quantification. TCRdb used MiXCR to reprocess the PCR reads, holding one entry per CDR3 protein. The sample includes 13,000 or so distinct CDR3 sequences, 15% to 20% of them seen just once. Material: naive CD8+ T cells from blood, with Jurkat cell RNA spiked in. Sample subset: FACS-sorted CD8+CD4-CCR7+CD45RA+ naive T cells. These receptors all come from a human donor in good health. Some libraries in this study had Jurkat cell RNA spiked in.

By share of the sample, this clonotype is medium-sized (0.01 to 0.1%). The chain has TRBV19 and TRBJ1-5; TRBD1 matches 10 bases. This CDR3 has 17 amino acids. Germline loops: CDR1 LNHDA, CDR2 SQIVND (reference sequence). V trimming: 3 bases; J trimming: 7 bases; junction bases outside the gene matches: 12. CDR3 protein: CASSIVGGQGPEQPQHF. The CDR3 coding sequence is TGTGCCAGTAGTATTGTTGGGGGACAGGGGCCGGAGCAGCCCCAGCATTTT.

This clonotype was counted many times. V is TRBV10-3 and J is TRBJ2-2, with D possibly matching TRBD1 (5 bases). The CDR3 runs to 16 residues. Per germline, CDR1 ENHRY and CDR2 SYGVKD. The germline V and J ends were trimmed by 4 bases and 6 bases, with 18 bases remaining between them. CDR3 nucleotides: TGTGCCATCAGTGGTCTGGCAGGGAAATGGGCCGGGGAGCTGTTTTTT. It specifies CAISGLAGKWAGELFF.

A remark on this clonotype: Given a much more abundant clone one base away, this may be a read error. The chain has TRBV27 and TRBJ2-7, with TRBD2 as a possible D gene (6 bases). Germline-derived CDR1 and CDR2 are MNHEY and SMNVEV (reference sequence). The CDR3 has 12 amino acids. CDR3 amino acids: CGSRRGTYEQYF. The CDR3 DNA sequence: TGTGGCAGCAGGAGGGGAACCTACGAGCAGTACTTC.

With respect to this clonotype: This may arise from a read error, as a much more abundant clone is one base away. The V and J genes are TRBV12-3 or TRBV12-4 and TRBJ1-1; no clear D gene. CDR3 length equals 14 residues. The CDR3 DNA is TGTGCCGGCAGCGTCGGATACTTTGGGACTGAAGCTTTCTTT. Its protein is CAGSVGYFGTEAFF.

This clonotype rates as medium-sized. The rearrangement joins TRBV20-1 to TRBJ2-1, with 9 bases matching TRBD2. Germline values: CDR1 DFQATT, CDR2 SNEGSKA (reference sequence). The CDR3 sequence is 17 residues long. Trimming cost V 3 bases and J 4 bases; bases outside gene matches: 13. The CDR3 DNA is TGCAGTGCTAGTCTTAAGGCGGGAGGGCTAATATACAATGAGCAGTTCTTC. This translates into CSASLKAGGLIYNEQFF.

By frequency in the sample, this clonotype is medium-sized. The CDR3: CSARLQSSYEQYF. CDR3 DNA sequence: TGCAGTGCTAGGTTACAGAGCTCCTACGAGCAGTACTTC. The rearrangement uses TRBV20-1 and TRBJ2-7; no clear D gene. Between the trimmed V and J ends, which lost 3 bases and 0 bases, there was a span of 9 bases. Germline V gene sequence: CDR1 DFQATT, CDR2 SNEGSKA (reference sequence). The CDR3 sequence is 13 residues long.

By sample fraction, this clonotype is medium-sized. The chain is built from TRBV9 and TRBJ2-3, with TRBD2 identical over 12 bases. The V and J ends lost 0 bases and 5 bases, in that order; junction bases with no gene match: 10. CDR3 length: 18 amino acids. Germline lookup yields CDR1 SGDLS and CDR2 YYNGEE. In DNA form, the CDR3 reads TGTGCCAGCAGCGTAGCTACCGGAGGACTAGCGGGAATAGATACGCAGTATTTT. It yields the protein CASSVATGGLAGIDTQYF.

This clonotype is medium-sized (0.01 to 0.1%) in the sample. This chain links TRBV3-1 with TRBJ2-2; D is perhaps TRBD2 (6 bases). The CDR3 contains 18 residues. Germline CDR1 reads LGHDT; CDR2 reads YNNKEL (reference sequence). Deletions cut 2 bases from V and 6 bases from J, with 22 bases between. CDR3 DNA: TGTGCCAGCAGCCAACCAATTCTCCGGGACTGGACGGCCGGGGAGCTGTTTTTT. Translation gives CASSQPILRDWTAGELFF.

By proportion, this clonotype is medium-sized. The J gene is TRBJ2-1, the V gene TRBV27, with 7 bases lining up with TRBD1. With V trimmed by 2 bases and J by 8 bases, 6 bases remained unmatched. The germline CDR1 and CDR2 sequences are MNHEY and SMNVEV (reference sequence). The CDR3 is 14 amino acids. The CDR3 DNA reads as TGTGCCAGCAGTTTACAAGAAGGGGGCTATGAGCAGTTCTTC. Translation: CASSLQEGGYEQFF.

This clonotype is labeled as medium-sized. The V gene is TRBV7-9, the J gene TRBJ2-1; D is undetermined. The V end lost 2 bases, the J end lost 15 bases, and 17 bases lay between the germline ends. The CDR3 runs to 13 residues. The V gene's germline CDR1 is SEHNR and CDR2 FQNEAQ (reference sequence). The CDR3 protein is CASSLFIGEFRFF. The CDR3 DNA follows: TGTGCCAGCAGCTTATTTATTGGAGAGTTCAGGTTCTTC.

This clonotype rates as medium-sized. The V call is TRBV7-2, the J call TRBJ2-7; D not certain. Trimming removed 1 base at V and 3 bases at J, with 4 bases between. Germline values: CDR1 SGHTA, CDR2 FQGNSA. CDR3 length: 12 amino acids. CDR3 nucleotides: TGTGCCAGCAGCTTAGTGGTCTACGAGCAGTACTTC. It is translated as CASSLVVYEQYF.

This clonotype was counted at least ten times. This chain uses TRBV2 with TRBJ2-5; D might be TRBD2 (6 bases). Germline V gene sequence: CDR1 SNHLY, CDR2 FYNNEI. There are 15 residues in the CDR3. V dropped 4 bases and J dropped 5 bases, with 17 bases sitting between them. CDR3 loop: CASSVGRDREETQYF. The CDR3 nucleotides read TGTGCCAGCAGTGTCGGCAGGGACCGGGAGGAGACCCAGTACTTC.

Remarks on this clonotype: Being one base from a much bigger clone, this may be a read error. This chain connects TRBV27 to TRBJ2-6; D unclear. The CDR3 runs 13 residues. The V gene's germline CDR1 is MNHEY and CDR2 SMNVEV (reference sequence). In nucleotides, the CDR3 is TGTACCAGCAGTTCCCCAGGGGCCAACGTCCTGACTTTC. The encoded protein is CTSSSPGANVLTF.

This clonotype is judged medium-sized. The chain couples TRBV4-3 to TRBJ1-5; D uncertain. The V gene's germline CDR1 is LGHNA and CDR2 YSLEER. This CDR3 region has 14 residues. V lost 0 bases, J lost 6 bases, and 9 bases lay in between. The CDR3 DNA reads as TGCGCCAGCAGCCAAGATCGAGAGTTTCAGCCCCAGCATTTT. Its translation: CASSQDREFQPQHF.

This clonotype was counted at least ten times. CDR3 residues: CAIRKIRGYTEAFF. In DNA, the CDR3 is TGTGCCATCCGGAAAATCCGGGGGTACACTGAAGCTTTCTTT. The chain couples TRBV6-2 or TRBV6-3 to TRBJ1-1; a weak D match, TRBD1 (5 bases). This CDR3 spans 14 amino acids. Germline CDR1 and CDR2: MNHEY and SVGEGT. The germline V and J ends were trimmed by 10 bases and 3 bases, with 18 bases remaining between them.

This clonotype occurred once. A clone one base away is much larger, so this may be a read error. This chain joins TRBV27 and TRBJ2-5; D is unclear. The CDR3 runs 14 residues. Germline-derived CDR1 and CDR2 are MNHEY and SMNVEV (reference sequence). As DNA, the CDR3 is TGTACCAGCAGTTTATTGGGATCTCAGGAGACCCAGTACTTC. The encoded protein is CTSSLLGSQETQYF.

By share, this clonotype ranks as medium-sized. This sequence joins TRBV6-1 and TRBJ1-5, with D possibly matching TRBD1 (6 bases). This CDR3 comprises 15 residues. Germline assignment: CDR1 MNHNS and CDR2 SASEGT. The ends were cut back, 11 bases at V and 4 bases at J, with 21 bases in the middle. The CDR3 region has the DNA TGTGCCGGAGGGGGGCTTGAAGCTCCAAATCAGCCCCAGCATTTT. It specifies CAGGGLEAPNQPQHF.

This clonotype was found many times. This chain connects TRBV18 to TRBJ1-2; no clear D. The V and J ends lost 2 bases and 1 base respectively, with 8 bases between them. The CDR3 sequence is 14 residues long. Germline assignment: CDR1 KGHSH and CDR2 LQKENI. In DNA form, the CDR3 reads TGTGCCAGCTCACCATCCGGAGTTAACTATGGCTACACCTTC. It is translated as CASSPSGVNYGYTF.

The chain couples TRBV7-3 to TRBJ2-2, with 7 nucleotides matching TRBD1. Germline V CDR1 and CDR2: SGHTA, FQGTGA. J lost 5 bases, V lost 4 bases, and 10 bases had no gene match. The CDR3 has 16 residues. In DNA form, the CDR3 reads TGTGCCAGCAGCTCGAAAAAGGGGGCGCAGACCGGGGAGCTGTTTTTT. Translating gives CASSSKKGAQTGELFF. Together with reference TRBV7-3 and TRBJ2-2, the CDR3 gives the full variable domain: GAGVSQTPSNKVTEKGKYVELRCDPISGHTALYWYRQSLGQGPEFLIYFQGTGAADDSGLPNDRFFAVRPEGSVSTLKIQRTERGDSAVYLCASSSKKGAQTGELFFGEGSRLTVL.

This clonotype was picked up many times. The chain uses TRBV24-1 and TRBJ2-5; weak D call: TRBD2 (5 bases). Germline V gives CDR1 KGHDR, CDR2 SFDVKD. The CDR3 is 16 amino acids. With 3 bases removed from V and 2 bases from J, the gap between germline ends came to 15 bases. CDR3 DNA sequence: TGTGCCACCAGTGATAGTACCGGGAAGATACAAGAGACCCAGTACTTC. Translated, it gives CATSDSTGKIQETQYF.

Sample share makes this clonotype medium-sized (0.01 to 0.1%). The V and J genes are TRBV27 and TRBJ2-1; D ambiguous. This CDR3 has 13 residues. V shed 0 bases and J shed 6 bases, with 6 bases lying between them. CDR1 MNHEY and CDR2 SMNVEV come from the germline V gene (reference sequence). The CDR3 bases are TGTGCCAGCAGTTTATCTCAGCCCAATGAGCAGTTCTTC. This encodes CASSLSQPNEQFF.

This clonotype ranks as medium-sized. V gene TRBV6-2 or TRBV6-3 combines with J gene TRBJ2-3, with TRBD2 identical over 13 bases. V lost 6 bases, J lost 3 bases, and 12 bases stayed unmatched. Germline lookup yields CDR1 MNHEY and CDR2 SVGEGT. The CDR3 loop spans 18 amino acids. The CDR3: CASRGVGTSGTQTDTQYF. The CDR3 bases are TGTGCCAGCAGAGGAGTTGGGACTAGCGGGACCCAAACAGATACGCAGTATTTT.

This clonotype has at least ten counts. The chain is built from TRBV28 and TRBJ2-7, with TRBD1 matching 7 bases. The CDR3 covers 14 residues. Trimming removed 6 bases from V and 2 bases from J; junction bases left unmatched: 7. CDR1 and CDR2 (germline): MDHEN, SYDVKM. The CDR3 protein is CASSLMDRTYEQYF. The CDR3, as DNA: TGTGCCAGCAGCTTAATGGACAGGACCTACGAGCAGTACTTC.

This clonotype appeared many times. The V call is TRBV27, the J call TRBJ2-5; unclear D gene. The CDR3 is 14 amino acids. In germline, CDR1 is MNHEY, CDR2 SMNVEV (reference sequence). Trimming pared 1 base from V and 5 bases from J, leaving 11 bases between. The CDR3 sequence: CASSLLGSQETQYF. As DNA, the CDR3 is TGTGCCAGCAGTTTATTGGGATCTCAGGAGACCCAGTACTTC.

A remark on this clonotype: This may stem from a read error, because a much larger clone lies one nucleotide away. The genes are TRBV18 and TRBJ2-2; D not resolved. This CDR3 comprises 14 residues. Germline V gene lookup returns CDR1 KGHSH and CDR2 LQKENI. CDR3 bases: TGTGCCTGCTCAGGCAGATTGAACACCGGGGAGCTGTTTTTT. Its protein is CACSGRLNTGELFF.

By sample fraction, this clonotype is medium-sized (0.01 to 0.1%). The J gene is TRBJ2-6, the V gene TRBV3-1, with 10 bases fitting TRBD1. Germline lookup yields CDR1 LGHDT and CDR2 YNNKEL (reference sequence). The junction had 10 bases not matched to a gene; V was cut back by 1 base and J by 1 base. The CDR3 runs 20 residues. The CDR3 is CASSQGTGQGDLSGANVLTF. The CDR3 coding sequence is TGTGCCAGCAGCCAAGGAACCGGACAGGGGGACCTGTCTGGGGCCAACGTCCTGACTTTC.